This TCR beta chain emerged from a study of shared clonotypes between healthy human individuals. The authors ran the assay at deep level. Each PCR replicate run on unsorted PBMC took in around 300 ng DNA, about 30,000 T cell genomes. Profiled with immunoSEQ multiplex PCR; TCRdb holds only in-frame clones, not every one. This sample has some 470,000 clones, with over 65% found just once. This CDR3 contains 12 residues. Per germline, CDR1 MDHEN and CDR2 SYDVKM. A note on this clone: A read error may account for a junction end that differs from germline.

The healthy adult donors were HIV-negative and reported no recent acute infections or vaccinations. Everyone who donated was a Caucasian adult who lived in Nashville, Tennessee. This clonotype was sampled from a woman in her 40s in good health. Some clones in this sample may be carry-over from other donors' samples. What was sequenced was PBMCs. V is TRBV28 and J is TRBJ2-2; possibly TRBD2 for D (5 bases). The CDR3 loop is CASGLNTGELSF. CDR3 coding DNA: TGTGCCAGCGGTTTGAACACCGGGGAGCTGTCTTTT.